Listed here is a single T cell receptor (beta chain). This clonotype was counted many times. No cognate antigen has been identified for it. The input lacks base qualities; no much larger clone sits a single base away. This entry belongs to a study of identical twins (dated by TCRdb to 2016 to 2017). Background on the whole study: The study deep-sequenced TCR alpha and beta repertoires from monozygotic twins, unrelated adults of various ages and cord blood to test whether fetal clonotypes persist. Replicate twin experiments were performed at different times using different library preparation protocols to rule out contamination.

The protocol used for the library was 5' RACE. The sequencer listed for this sample is Illumina HiSeq 2000. A universal primer binding site was added through template switching, and the final cDNA carried a unique molecular identifier so that TCR cDNA molecules could be counted accurately. Specific primers in the conserved constant-segment region were used to synthesize first-strand cDNA for the TCR alpha and beta chains. To control for contamination, each cDNA library was double barcoded with a SMART-Mk sample barcode plus Illumina barcodes. Two successive PCR steps introduced TruSeq adapter sequences along with Illumina sample barcodes. The TCR alpha and beta cDNA libraries were sequenced on the Illumina HiSeq platform using custom primers. As for the original processing: Unique molecular identifiers were extracted from raw reads with MiGEC, and CDR3 positions were determined with MiXCR. For each individual, recombination models were inferred using an EM algorithm with the repgenHMM and IGoR tools. Shared clonotypes were analyzed with the tcR package in R, and sharing was normalized by the product of cloneset sizes. Out-of-frame nonproductive sequences were analyzed to study raw recombination free of thymic and clonal selection effects. TCRdb reprocessing: public reads trimmed at Q25 with fastp, clones called with MiXCR, in-frame beta chains kept. Every entry covers one CDR3 protein and lists the most common genes and DNA from its rows. TCRdb, not the authors, supplied the V and J calls. The sample table records approximately 600,000 distinct CDR3 sequences; around a tenth of these occur just once. 2.5% to 3.5% of the sample goes to the ten largest clones.

Summary of the overall study and its limitations: Invariant T cells such as MAIT and iNKT could partly confound zero-insertion analyses, although diverse VJ usage argued against such confounding for most clonotypes. Compared with coincidental sharing between unrelated individuals, an excess of low generation-probability sequences was observed among out-of-frame TCR alpha sequences shared between twins. Abundant cord blood beta clonotypes had fewer insertions, young adult naive repertoires showed a similar but weaker trend, and memory repertoires showed no such trend. Because the same donors could not be followed over many years, the conclusions depended on cross-sectional statistical analysis. In monozygotic twins, out-of-frame TCR alpha sharing was systematically underestimated by recombination models, although the models agreed with sharing between unrelated individuals. A weaker excess of twin sharing was found in beta out-of-frame sequences because the signal-to-noise ratio was lowered by fewer shared sequences.

V drops 7 bases and J drops 4 bases, leaving 10 bases in between. Taken from the germline V gene (reference sequence), the CDR1 and CDR2 loops are DFQATT and SNEGSKA. The CDR3 starts with the cysteine, ends with the phenylalanine, and has 11 residues. The CDR3 DNA has 33 bases and is translated from base 1. All donors were healthy Caucasians. The twin cohort consisted of three pairs of female monozygotic twins, all aged about 18 to 30 years. Peripheral blood mononuclear cells were used as the source from which RNA for TCR libraries was isolated. These data also formed part of another study, on yellow fever vaccine responses in identical twins. In that second paper, the authors write: According to the authors, in identical twins the way T cells responded to vaccination appeared partly convergent and partly personalized. In identical twins, the study followed T cell clones that responded to the vaccine with precision.

Sample: PBMCs. The receptor chain draws on TRBV20-1 and TRBJ2-5, and possibly TRBD2, on 5 matching bases. The clonotype comes from a woman aged 18-30 years in good health. The CDR3 protein sequence reads: CSGEMRETQYF. The nucleotide sequence is TGCAGTGGGGAGATGAGAGAGACCCAGTACTTC.